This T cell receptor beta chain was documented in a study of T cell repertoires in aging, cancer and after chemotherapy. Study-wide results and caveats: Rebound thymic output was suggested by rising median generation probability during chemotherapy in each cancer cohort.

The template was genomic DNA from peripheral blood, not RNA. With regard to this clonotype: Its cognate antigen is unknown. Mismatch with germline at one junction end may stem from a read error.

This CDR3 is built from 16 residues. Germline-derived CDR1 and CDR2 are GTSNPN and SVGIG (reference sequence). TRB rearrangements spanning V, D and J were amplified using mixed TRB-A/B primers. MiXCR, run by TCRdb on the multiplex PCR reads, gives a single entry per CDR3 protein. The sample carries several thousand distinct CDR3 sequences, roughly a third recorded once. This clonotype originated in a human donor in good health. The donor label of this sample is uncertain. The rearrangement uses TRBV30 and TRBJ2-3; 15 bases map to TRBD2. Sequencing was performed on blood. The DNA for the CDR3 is TGTGCCTGTGGACTAGCGGGGGGGCTGGGCACAGAGACGCAGTATTTT. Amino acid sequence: CACGLAGGLGTETQYF.